The rows below give T cell receptor beta chains drawn from one sample of a study of shared clonotypes between healthy human individuals. Produced via immunoSEQ multiplex PCR; TCRdb's table is partial and in-frame only. The sample carries around 2,000,000 clones, about 95% recorded once. The specimen sequenced was naive CD8+ T cells sorted from blood. The source of these receptors is a man aged 18-30 years in good health. The CDR3 runs from the conserved cysteine through the conserved F or W. A D gene is named only where the DNA matches it firmly. Not every row has a clone size; where given, it reads once, few, many or a size class.

D: -
J: TRBJ2-7
size: -
V: TRBV7-9
CDR3: CASSLGREEQYF
DNA: TGTGCCAGCAGCTTGGGTAGGGAAGAGCAGTACTTC

D: TRBD1
J: TRBJ1-1
size: -
V: TRBV29-1
CDR3: CSVEGQGETEAFF
DNA: TGCAGCGTTGAAGGGCAGGGGGAGACTGAAGCTTTCTTT

D: TRBD1
J: TRBJ1-5
size: -
V: TRBV6-4
CDR3: CASICPQGARGQPQHF
DNA: TGTGCCAGCATCTGTCCACAGGGGGCGCGGGGACAGCCCCAGCATTTT

D: -
J: TRBJ1-1
size: -
V: TRBV6-5
CDR3: CASSYQGVTEAFF
DNA: TGTGCCAGCAGTTACCAGGGTGTCACTGAAGCTTTCTTT

D: -
J: TRBJ2-2
size: -
V: TRBV10-2
CDR3: CASSEPLTNQGGELFF
DNA: TGCGCCAGCAGTGAGCCCTTGACAAATCAGGGCGGGGAGCTGTTTTTT

D: TRBD1
J: TRBJ2-7
size: -
V: TRBV7-9
CDR3: CASSPGQGVYEQYF
DNA: TGTGCCAGCAGCCCTGGACAGGGTGTCTACGAGCAGTACTTC

D: -
J: TRBJ2-1
size: -
V: TRBV27
CDR3: CASSLAWGYSPNEQFF
DNA: TGTGCCAGCAGTTTGGCATGGGGATATTCCCCCAATGAGCAGTTCTTC

D: -
J: TRBJ1-2
size: -
V: TRBV9
CDR3: CASSPEGGLYGYTF
DNA: TGTGCCAGCAGCCCCGAGGGAGGTTTATATGGCTACACCTTC

D: -
J: TRBJ1-5
size: -
V: TRBV27
CDR3: CASSFMFGDQPQHF
DNA: TGTGCCAGCAGTTTCATGTTTGGGGATCAGCCCCAGCATTTT

D: TRBD1
J: TRBJ2-7
size: once
V: TRBV18
CDR3: CASSPADRNSYEQYF
DNA: TGTGCCAGCTCACCAGCGGACAGGAACTCCTACGAGCAGTACTTC

D: -
J: TRBJ1-2
size: -
V: TRBV21-1
CDR3: CASSNTGTNCGYTF
DNA: TGTGCCAGCAGCAACACCGGGACCAACTGCGGCTACACCTTC

D: -
J: TRBJ2-5
size: -
V: TRBV11-2
CDR3: CASSLWAGEETQYF
DNA: TGTGCCAGCAGCTTATGGGCAGGGGAAGAGACCCAGTACTTC

D: -
J: TRBJ1-2
size: -
V: TRBV6-6
CDR3: CASSTYNYGYTF
DNA: TGTGCCAGCAGTACTTATAACTATGGCTACACCTTC

D: -
J: TRBJ2-7
size: once
V: TRBV13
CDR3: CASSFGTGTYEQYF
DNA: TGTGCCAGCAGCTTCGGTACAGGGACCTACGAGCAGTACTTC

D: -
J: TRBJ2-5
size: -
V: TRBV6-5
CDR3: CASSPQGWEETQYF
DNA: TGTGCCAGCAGTCCACAGGGCTGGGAAGAGACCCAGTACTTC

D: -
J: TRBJ1-5
size: -
V: TRBV10-3
CDR3: CAAERGVNQPQHF
DNA: TGTGCCGCCGAACGGGGGGTTAACCAGCCCCAGCATTTT

D: -
J: TRBJ1-1
size: -
V: TRBV5-1
CDR3: CASSLARVATEAFF
DNA: TGCGCCAGCAGCTTGGCCAGGGTTGCCACTGAAGCTTTCTTT

D: -
J: TRBJ1-2
size: -
V: TRBV6-1
CDR3: CASSTLIEYGYTF
DNA: TGTGCCAGCAGTACGCTGATAGAATATGGCTACACCTTC

D: -
J: TRBJ1-6
size: -
V: TRBV11-2
CDR3: CASSAGPQGTDSPLHF
DNA: TGTGCCAGCAGCGCCGGTCCACAGGGAACAGACTCACCCCTCCACTTT

D: TRBD2
J: TRBJ2-1
size: -
V: TRBV9
CDR3: CASSLSSGAGNEQFF
DNA: TGTGCCAGCAGCCTCTCTAGCGGTGCCGGTAATGAGCAGTTCTTC

D: -
J: TRBJ1-3
size: -
V: TRBV5-1
CDR3: CASSLGQDSGNTIYF
DNA: TGCGCCAGCAGCTTGGGACAGGACTCTGGAAACACCATATATTTT

D: -
J: TRBJ2-1
size: -
V: TRBV28
CDR3: CASSLLGEKNEQFF
DNA: TGTGCCAGCAGTTTATTGGGGGAGAAAAATGAGCAGTTCTTC

D: TRBD2
J: TRBJ2-5
size: -
V: TRBV14
CDR3: CASSSEPGGQETQYF
DNA: TGTGCCAGCAGCTCGGAACCGGGGGGCCAAGAGACCCAGTACTTC

D: -
J: TRBJ2-5
size: -
V: TRBV27
CDR3: CASSPLGQETQYF
DNA: TGTGCCAGCAGTCCCCTTGGCCAAGAGACCCAGTACTTC

D: -
J: TRBJ2-2
size: once
V: TRBV9
CDR3: CASSAFPPPGWTGELFF
DNA: TGTGCCAGCAGCGCCTTCCCCCCACCGGGGTGGACCGGGGAGCTGTTTTTT

D: TRBD1
J: TRBJ2-7
size: -
V: TRBV6-1
CDR3: CASSEFGTGWYEQYF
DNA: TGTGCCAGCAGTGAATTTGGGACAGGGTGGTACGAGCAGTACTTC

D: TRBD2
J: TRBJ2-1
size: -
V: TRBV27
CDR3: CASRVLAGDDEQFF
DNA: TGTGCCAGCAGGGTTCTAGCGGGAGACGACGAGCAGTTCTTC

D: -
J: TRBJ2-3
size: -
V: TRBV7-9
CDR3: CASSFYGTDTQYF
DNA: TGTGCCAGCAGCTTCTACGGCACAGATACGCAGTATTTT

D: -
J: TRBJ2-3
size: -
V: TRBV4-3
CDR3: CASSKKDKAGDTQYF
DNA: TGCGCCAGCAGCAAGAAAGACAAGGCGGGCGATACGCAGTATTTT

D: TRBD1
J: TRBJ1-5
size: -
V: TRBV27
CDR3: CASSGTVDSNQPQHF
DNA: TGTGCCAGCAGCGGGACAGTCGATAGCAATCAGCCCCAGCATTTT

D: -
J: TRBJ2-5
size: -
V: TRBV9
CDR3: CASSVGSIQETQYF
DNA: TGTGCCAGCAGCGTGGGGTCCATTCAAGAGACCCAGTACTTC

D: -
J: TRBJ1-6
size: -
V: TRBV7-8
CDR3: CASSLVDGPNSPLHF
DNA: TGTGCCAGCAGCTTAGTTGATGGCCCCAATTCACCCCTCCACTTT

D: TRBD2
J: TRBJ2-2
size: -
V: TRBV19
CDR3: CASSPRAGTGELFF
DNA: TGTGCCAGTAGTCCCCGAGCGGGAACCGGGGAGCTGTTTTTT

D: TRBD1
J: TRBJ1-1
size: once
V: TRBV7-9
CDR3: CASSTQGGGNTEAFF
DNA: TGTGCCAGCAGCACTCAAGGGGGCGGGAACACTGAAGCTTTCTTT

D: -
J: TRBJ2-2
size: -
V: TRBV6-5
CDR3: CASSYRAGHTGELFF
DNA: TGTGCCAGCAGTTATCGGGCAGGGCATACCGGGGAGCTGTTTTTT

D: -
J: TRBJ1-4
size: -
V: TRBV28
CDR3: CASSFAGEKLFF
DNA: TGTGCCAGCAGTTTTGCGGGGGAAAAACTGTTTTTT

D: TRBD2
J: TRBJ2-3
size: -
V: TRBV18
CDR3: CASSPPGTSGAEGDTQYF
DNA: TGTGCCAGCTCACCGCCCGGGACTAGCGGGGCAGAGGGAGATACGCAGTATTTT

D: -
J: TRBJ1-2
size: -
V: TRBV5-1
CDR3: CASSPNEAGDYGYTF
DNA: TGCGCCAGCAGCCCGAACGAGGCCGGTGACTATGGCTACACCTTC

D: -
J: TRBJ2-3
size: -
V: TRBV15
CDR3: CATSRAGDNTDTQYF
DNA: TGTGCCACCAGCAGAGCTGGGGACAACACAGATACGCAGTATTTT

D: TRBD1
J: TRBJ1-5
size: -
V: TRBV2
CDR3: CASLPGQGAVQPQHF
DNA: TGTGCCAGCCTTCCGGGACAGGGGGCCGTACAGCCCCAGCATTTT

D: TRBD2
J: TRBJ2-4
size: -
V: TRBV10-2
CDR3: CASLDGRLQYF
DNA: TGCGCCAGCCTCGACGGGAGGTTGCAGTACTTC